This passage covers 14 T cell receptor beta chains from one sample sequenced in a study of T cell changes during pregnancy in multiple sclerosis. Method: immunoSEQ multiplex PCR; TCRdb's copy keeps in-frame clones and lacks some. The sample holds approximately 34,000 clones, around 93% seen once. This sample comprised CD4+ T cells from peripheral blood mononuclear cells, obtained in the second trimester of pregnancy. Receptor source: a female donor with multiple sclerosis, enrolled in a pregnancy study.

The V gene is TRBV27, the J gene TRBJ2-7, with 7 bases matching TRBD1. The trim removed 4 bases at V and 0 bases at J, leaving 6 bases unmatched. Germline CDR1 and CDR2: MNHEY and SMNVEV (reference sequence). This CDR3 is built from 15 residues. The CDR3 DNA reads as TGTGCCAGCAGTTCACAGGGGAAAGACTCCTACGAGCAGTACTTC. It encodes CASSSQGKDSYEQYF.

The chain is built from TRBV7-8 and TRBJ2-1; 10 nucleotides match TRBD2. This CDR3 has 16 amino acids. Germline-derived CDR1 and CDR2 are SGHVS and FQNEAQ. Trimming removed 5 bases from V and 9 bases from J; junction bases left unmatched: 13. CDR3 sequence: CASSPRQLAGVGEQFF. DNA of the CDR3: TGTGCCAGCAGCCCCCGCCAGCTAGCGGGAGTAGGTGAGCAGTTCTTC.

Only a few counts were recorded for this clone. This sequence joins TRBV28 and TRBJ2-1, with TRBD2 matching 7 bases. V shed 2 bases and J 10 bases; nucleotides not matched to a gene: 8. There are 14 residues in the CDR3. Germline V gene data show CDR1 as MDHEN and CDR2 as SYDVKM. The CDR3 reads CASSLGGLVSEQFF. The DNA for the CDR3 is TGTGCCAGCAGTTTAGGCGGACTAGTATCAGAGCAGTTCTTC.

This rearrangement joins TRBV19 to TRBJ2-5, with 7 bases that match TRBD2. The germline gives CDR1 LNHDA, CDR2 SQIVND (reference sequence). The CDR3 extends over 14 amino acids. V shed 3 bases and J 5 bases; nucleotides not matched to a gene: 6. In nucleotides, the CDR3 is TGTGCCAGTAGTATCGGCGGGAGCAGGGAGACCCAGTACTTC. This encodes CASSIGGSRETQYF.

The chain joins TRBV10-3 to TRBJ1-5; tentative D call: TRBD1 (5 bases). V lost 3 bases and J 7 bases, leaving 7 bases between the germline ends. The CDR3 length is 12 residues. Germline values: CDR1 ENHRY, CDR2 SYGVKD. The CDR3 reads CAISDGGQPQHF. DNA for the CDR3: TGTGCCATCAGTGACGGGGGGCAGCCCCAGCATTTT.

The chain carries TRBV5-1 and TRBJ1-6; TRBD1 matches 8 bases. This CDR3 region has 15 residues. V was pared by 0 bases and J by 9 bases, with 5 bases of the junction left unmatched. Germline values: CDR1 SGHRS, CDR2 YFSETQ. In nucleotides, the CDR3 is TGCGCCAGCAGCTTGGAGGGAGGGACAGGTTCACCCCTCCACTTT. Translated, it gives CASSLEGGTGSPLHF. The full variable domain, with the rest looked up from reference TRBV5-1 and TRBJ1-6, is KAGVTQTPRYLIKTRGQQVTLSCSPISGHRSVSWYQQTPGQGLQFLFEYFSETQRNKGNFPGRFSGRQFSNSRSEMNVSTLELGDSALYLCASSLEGGTGSPLHFGNGTRLTVT.

This chain connects TRBV10-3 to TRBJ1-2; 7 positions agree with TRBD1. V gave up 4 bases and J gave up 4 bases; unmatched junction bases: 18. The germline CDR1 and CDR2 sequences are ENHRY and SYGVKD. This CDR3 contains 18 residues. The CDR3 loop reads CAISAYPGSGGNPYGYTF. The CDR3, as DNA: TGTGCCATCAGTGCCTACCCCGGGTCAGGGGGAAATCCCTATGGCTACACCTTC.

The chain links TRBV7-9 to TRBJ1-3; TRBD1 matches 8 bases. Germline CDR1 SEHNR, CDR2 FQNEAQ (reference sequence). J was trimmed by 3 bases and V by 5 bases; bases with no gene match: 9. This CDR3 has 16 residues. The CDR3 DNA follows: TGTGCCAGCAGCAAGACTCAGGGGGCGCGTGGAAACACCATATATTTT. Its protein product is CASSKTQGARGNTIYF.

The chain is built from TRBV4-3 and TRBJ2-2; 9 bases align to TRBD2. The CDR3 totals 17 residues. Germline assignment: CDR1 LGHNA and CDR2 YSLEER. The junction had 5 bases not matched to a gene; V was cut back by 3 bases and J by 0 bases. CDR3 in DNA: TGCGCCAGCAGCCACCTTAGCGGGAGCGCGAACACCGGGGAGCTGTTTTTT. This codes for CASSHLSGSANTGELFF.

The chain carries TRBV5-4 and TRBJ1-2, with TRBD1 matching over 12 bases. Losses at the gene ends were 4 bases for V and 2 bases for J; bases not matched to a gene: 6. This CDR3 is 16 amino acids long. From germline, CDR1 is SGHNT and CDR2 YYREEE (reference sequence). CDR3 nucleotide sequence: TGTGCCAGCAGCCCCGGGGGACAGGGGGCGAACTATGGCTACACCTTC. Amino acids: CASSPGGQGANYGYTF.

The rearrangement joins TRBV30 to TRBJ1-2; a possible D gene is TRBD1 (6 bases). Looked up from germline, CDR1 is GTSNPN and CDR2 is SVGIG (reference sequence). This CDR3 region has 14 residues. V dropped 1 base and J dropped 6 bases, with 15 bases sitting between them. The CDR3 region is CAWSAQGFSDGYTF. The CDR3 coding sequence is TGTGCCTGGAGTGCTCAGGGGTTCTCGGATGGCTACACCTTC.

The gene calls are TRBV18 and TRBJ2-7; possibly TRBD1 for D (5 bases). V lost 1 base to trimming and J lost 6 bases, with 7 bases between them. Germline-derived CDR1 and CDR2 are KGHSH and LQKENI. The CDR3 totals 12 residues. CDR3 in amino acids: CASSPQGIEQYF. The CDR3 bases are TGTGCCAGCTCACCACAGGGGATCGAGCAGTACTTC. Looking up the rest from reference TRBV18 and TRBJ2-7 gives the full variable domain: NAGVMQNPRHLVRRRGQEARLRCSPMKGHSHVYWYRQLPEEGLKFMVYLQKENIIDESGMPKERFSAEFPKEGPSILRIQQVVRGDSAAYFCASSPQGIEQYFGPGTRLTVT.

The CDR3 is CASSFGLAGYNEQFF. For the CDR3, the DNA is TGTGCCAGCAGCTTCGGACTAGCGGGTTACAATGAGCAGTTCTTC. The chain recombines TRBV7-9 with TRBJ2-1; 11 nucleotides align to TRBD2. The ends lost 3 bases at V and 4 bases at J; junction bases unmatched: 2. Germline CDR1 and CDR2: SEHNR and FQNEAQ (reference sequence). The CDR3 consists of 15 residues.

This chain joins TRBV7-6 and TRBJ1-1; 9 bases agree with TRBD1. This CDR3 region has 15 residues. V lost 0 bases to trimming and J lost 4 bases; unmatched junction nucleotides: 3. Germline V gene lookup returns CDR1 SGHVS and CDR2 FNYEAQ. The CDR3 coding sequence is TGTGCCAGCAGCTTAGCCGACAGGGGGGGCACTGAAGCTTTCTTT. Translated: CASSLADRGGTEAFF.